The 29 T cell receptor beta chains below were found in one sample sequenced in a study of T cells in Graves' hyperthyroidism and ophthalmopathy. It was RNA transcripts that yielded the amplified TCR beta CDR3 regions. First-round RT-PCR targeting the TCR CDR3 was performed with the HTBI primer set. TCRdb used MiXCR to reprocess the multiplex PCR reads, holding one entry per CDR3 protein. This table holds about 700,000 distinct CDR3 sequences, about 14% found once. Sequencing input: blood. The receptors shown here come from a woman aged 18-29 years with Graves' hyperthyroidism.

In this sample, this clonotype turned up many times. The rearrangement links TRBV5-1 to TRBJ1-2; possible D gene TRBD1, 5 bases. The germline CDR1 and CDR2 sequences are SGHRS and YFSETQ. V was shortened by 4 bases and J by 1 base, with 17 bases between the two germline ends. This CDR3 has 16 amino acids. The CDR3 DNA reads TGCGCCAGCAGCCCCGACAGTGCAGGAGTTAACTATGGCTACACCTTC. This codes for CASSPDSAGVNYGYTF.

V and J are TRBV6-2 or TRBV6-3 and TRBJ2-1; TRBD2 matches 13 bases. This CDR3 contains 16 residues. V shed 2 bases, J shed 6 bases, and the junction held 4 bases outside the gene matches. Germline CDR1 reads MNHEY; CDR2 reads SVGEGT. CDR3 sequence: CASSYPTSGRGNEQFF. The CDR3 bases are TGTGCCAGCAGTTACCCTACTAGCGGGAGGGGCAATGAGCAGTTCTTC.

This chain links TRBV4-1 with TRBJ2-4, with TRBD2 identical over 13 bases. V was pared by 3 bases and J by 7 bases, with 9 bases of the junction left unmatched. This CDR3 has 17 residues. Germline CDR1 reads MGHRA; CDR2 reads YSYEKL. The CDR3 DNA is TGCGCCAGCAGCCATTTGGCCGGGACTAGCGGGGATAACATTCAGTACTTC. Protein sequence: CASSHLAGTSGDNIQYF.

The table lists this clonotype with many counts. This rearrangement joins TRBV7-9 to TRBJ2-5, with D hard to call. The CDR3 has 11 amino acids. The germline CDR1 and CDR2 sequences are SEHNR and FQNEAQ (reference sequence). Trimming stripped 7 bases from V and 5 bases from J, with 8 bases between. The CDR3 is CASTYYETQYF. In DNA, the CDR3 is TGTGCCAGCACCTATTACGAGACCCAGTACTTC.

This clonotype has at least ten counts. The CDR3 DNA sequence: TGCAGTGGACTCCGGGGAAACATTCAGTACTTC. This encodes CSGLRGNIQYF. The genes are TRBV20-1 and TRBJ2-4; D is possibly TRBD2 (5 bases). The CDR3 is 11 amino acids. Trimming cost V 7 bases and J 6 bases, with 10 bases left between them. Germline CDR1 reads DFQATT; CDR2 reads SNEGSKA (reference sequence).

This clonotype was counted a few times. The chain has TRBV18 and TRBJ2-5; TRBD1 might be the D (6 bases). Per the germline V gene, CDR1 is KGHSH and CDR2 is LQKENI. The CDR3 covers 15 residues. V was shortened by 3 bases and J by 4 bases, with 15 bases between the two germline ends. CDR3 DNA sequence: TGTGCCAGCTCACCTACAAAGGGGGTGTCAGAGACCCAGTACTTC. It codes for CASSPTKGVSETQYF.

This clonotype has just a few counts. The V call is TRBV30, the J call TRBJ1-5, with D unclear. The CDR3 is made up of 14 amino acids. Trimming left V 5 bases short and J 6 bases short, with 17 bases between. CDR1 is GTSNPN, CDR2 SVGIG, per germline (reference sequence). CDR3 sequence (DNA): TGTGCCTGGGGACGGGCCTTACTGGGTCAGCCCCAGCATTTT. The encoded protein is CAWGRALLGQPQHF.

This clonotype was counted many times. This chain uses TRBV20-1 with TRBJ1-1, with D uncertain. Germline CDR1 is DFQATT and CDR2 is SNEGSKA (reference sequence). Trimming cost V 5 bases and J 10 bases, with 20 bases left between them. The CDR3 has 13 amino acids. The CDR3 region is CSAPPLGERGAFF. DNA for the CDR3: TGCAGTGCTCCTCCCCTGGGAGAAAGAGGAGCTTTCTTT.

This clonotype was seen many times. The chain joins TRBV7-2 to TRBJ2-1; possibly TRBD2 for D (6 bases). This CDR3 spans 17 amino acids. Germline V gives CDR1 SGHTA, CDR2 FQGNSA. V lost 3 bases to trimming and J lost 8 bases, with 23 bases between them. CDR3 in amino acids: CASSFRRALIAADEQFF. DNA for the CDR3: TGTGCCAGCAGCTTCCGCAGAGCACTAATAGCGGCCGATGAGCAGTTCTTC.

This clonotype was counted only a few times. The chain carries TRBV20-1 and TRBJ2-5; D is unclear. The germline V gene encodes CDR1 DFQATT and CDR2 SNEGSKA (reference sequence). This CDR3 contains 13 residues. Trimming pared 0 bases from V and 4 bases from J, leaving 9 bases between. The CDR3 coding sequence is TGCAGTGCTAGAGAACCGGGCCTAGAGACCCAGTACTTC. This translates into CSAREPGLETQYF.

In this sample, this clonotype turned up a few times. This rearrangement joins TRBV6-5 to TRBJ1-5; 8 bases match TRBD1. V lost 2 bases and J lost 6; bases outside the gene matches: 0. Germline CDR1 and CDR2: MNHEY and SVGAGI. The CDR3 sequence is 13 residues long. CDR3 sequence: CASSYGQGQPQHF. CDR3 DNA: TGTGCCAGCAGTTACGGACAGGGTCAGCCCCAGCATTTT.

This clonotype was found a few times. The chain carries TRBV7-2 and TRBJ2-7; D is unresolved. V lost 4 bases and J 4 bases, leaving 11 bases between the germline ends. The CDR3 consists of 13 residues. Germline V CDR1 and CDR2: SGHTA, FQGNSA. This CDR3 is CASSSPRLYEQYF. DNA for the CDR3: TGTGCCAGCAGCTCACCCAGGTTATACGAGCAGTACTTC.

This clonotype was seen many times. This chain uses TRBV6-1 with TRBJ2-7; 8 nucleotides align to TRBD1. V gave up 7 bases and J gave up 2 bases; unmatched junction bases: 10. The CDR3 extends over 15 amino acids. The V gene's germline CDR1 is MNHNS and CDR2 SASEGT. CDR3 nucleotide sequence: TGTGCCAGCAACAACGCTGGACAGGGTACCTACGAGCAGTACTTC. It is translated as CASNNAGQGTYEQYF.

This clonotype was detected a few times. This chain links TRBV6-1 with TRBJ2-6; possibly TRBD1 for D (5 bases). Germline V CDR1 and CDR2: MNHNS, SASEGT. The V end was cut by 6 bases, the J end by 2 bases, with 20 bases between. This CDR3 comprises 18 residues. CDR3 in amino acids: CASSDQRQSWTGANVLTF. The CDR3 nucleotides are TGTGCCAGCAGCGACCAGCGACAGTCCTGGACTGGGGCCAACGTCCTGACTTTC.

This clonotype was detected many times. The V call is TRBV30, the J call TRBJ2-5, with D maybe TRBD1 (7 bases). The V gene's germline CDR1 is GTSNPN and CDR2 SVGIG (reference sequence). The CDR3 loop spans 14 amino acids. Trimming took 0 bases from V and 5 from J, leaving 13 bases between them. CDR3 nucleotide sequence: TGTGCCTGGAGTGTCGGAGGGGGCGCGGAGACCCAGTACTTC. It is translated as CAWSVGGGAETQYF.

Notes on this clonotype: A clone one base away is much larger, so this may be a read error. The V call is TRBV18, the J call TRBJ2-1; 11 bases are a match to TRBD1. Germline V CDR1 and CDR2: KGHSH, LQKENI. V gave up 6 bases and J gave up 10 bases; unmatched junction bases: 8. The CDR3 is made up of 14 amino acids. The CDR3, as DNA: TGTGCCAGCTCCGGACAGGGGGCATCCTACGAGCAGTTCTTC. This translates into CASSGQGASYEQFF.

This clonotype was observed at least ten times. The chain is built from TRBV6-2 or TRBV6-3 and TRBJ2-1; 11 bases agree with TRBD2. Trimming at V came to 7 bases and at J to 6 bases, leaving 8 bases not matched to a gene. Germline values: CDR1 MNHEY, CDR2 SVGEGT. CDR3 length: 15 residues. In DNA form, the CDR3 reads TGTGCCAGCACCTCACTAGCGGGAGCATCCAATGAGCAGTTCTTC. This sequence encodes CASTSLAGASNEQFF.

This clonotype occurred a few times. The rearrangement links TRBV6-1 to TRBJ2-7; no clear D gene. With 10 bases removed from V and 6 bases from J, the gap between germline ends came to 16 bases. CDR1 is MNHNS, CDR2 SASEGT, per germline. The CDR3 has 12 residues. CDR3 amino acids: CATDGRWGEQYF. The CDR3 DNA is TGTGCCACCGACGGACGGTGGGGCGAGCAGTACTTC.

Worth noting for this clonotype: A much larger clone sits a single nucleotide away, making a read error possible. This chain uses TRBV9 with TRBJ2-1; perhaps TRBD2 as D (6 bases). V dropped 1 base and J dropped 10 bases, with 18 bases sitting between them. The length of the CDR3 is 15 residues. From germline, CDR1 is SGDLS and CDR2 YYNGEE. The chain's CDR3 is CASSVYGGVGVEQFF. As DNA, the CDR3 is TGTGCCAGCAGCGTATACGGAGGGGTAGGCGTCGAGCAGTTCTTC.

The genes are TRBV29-1 and TRBJ1-1, with D possibly being TRBD1 (5 bases). This CDR3 contains 13 residues. Per the germline V gene, CDR1 is SQVTM and CDR2 is ANQGSEA. Trimming removed 3 bases at V and 1 base at J, with 9 bases between. This chain's CDR3 is CSVERGWNTEAFF. CDR3 nucleotides: TGCAGCGTTGAGCGGGGGTGGAACACTGAAGCTTTCTTT. Full variable domain (rest looked up from reference TRBV29-1 and TRBJ1-1): SAVISQKPSRDICQRGTSLTIQCQVDSQVTMMFWYRQQPGQSLTLIATANQGSEATYESGFVIDKFPISRPNLTFSTLTVSNMSPEDSSIYLCSVERGWNTEAFFGQGTRLTVV.

This clonotype was detected many times. V and J are TRBV30 and TRBJ1-5; TRBD1 is a possible D gene (5 bases). CDR1 is GTSNPN and CDR2 is SVGIG in the germline V gene (reference sequence). The V and J ends lost 0 bases and 0 bases respectively, with 12 bases between them. This CDR3 is 16 amino acids long. The CDR3 DNA is TGTGCCTGGAGTGTATCGGGGGGACTTAGCAATCAGCCCCAGCATTTT. Amino acid sequence: CAWSVSGGLSNQPQHF.

Comments on this clonotype: A much larger clone differs from this one at a single base, so this may be a read error. V is TRBV12-3 or TRBV12-4 and J is TRBJ2-1, with D unresolved. The CDR3 has 15 amino acids. CDR3 protein: CASSLSVAAYNKQFF. CDR3 coding DNA: TGTGCCAGCAGTTTAAGTGTCGCTGCCTACAATAAGCAGTTCTTC.

In its sample, this clonotype was seen a few times. The chain carries TRBV6-2 or TRBV6-3 and TRBJ2-7, with TRBD1 matching 8 bases. Germline trimming cut 6 bases from V and 3 bases from J; bases unmatched to any gene: 16. CDR3 length: 17 residues. Germline-derived CDR1 and CDR2 are MNHEY and SVGEGT. The CDR3 coding sequence is TGTGCCAGCAGACGCCGACAGGGGCCCGGTTTTTACTACGAGCAGTACTTC. It is translated as CASRRRQGPGFYYEQYF.

The chain couples TRBV3-1 to TRBJ2-5; TRBD2 agrees at 8 bases. V trimming: 0 bases; J trimming: 1 base; junction bases outside the gene matches: 7. CDR1 LGHDT and CDR2 YNNKEL come from the germline V gene (reference sequence). This CDR3 region has 17 residues. The CDR3 sequence: CASSQDPTGGPQETQYF. The DNA for the CDR3 is TGTGCCAGCAGCCAAGATCCAACGGGAGGGCCCCAAGAGACCCAGTACTTC.

The J gene is TRBJ2-7, the V gene TRBV13, with D possibly being TRBD1 or TRBD2 (6 bases each). The V gene's germline CDR1 is PRHDT and CDR2 FYEKMQ (reference sequence). The CDR3 runs to 15 residues. Trimming left V 6 bases short and J 6 bases short, with 21 bases between. The CDR3 reads CASSSASRGLAEQYF. The CDR3 DNA follows: TGTGCCAGCAGTTCCGCCTCCCGGGGGCTGGCCGAGCAGTACTTC. Full variable domain (outside the CDR3, taken from reference TRBV13 and TRBJ2-7): AAGVIQSPRHLIKEKRETATLKCYPIPRHDTVYWYQQGPGQDPQFLISFYEKMQSDKGSIPDRFSAQQFSDYHSELNMSSLELGDSALYFCASSSASRGLAEQYFGPGTRLTVT.

The sample holds many counts of this clonotype. The DNA for the CDR3 is TGTGCCAGCAGCCCCATATCAGGGGGCTCGTATGAGACCCAGTACTTC. It yields the protein CASSPISGGSYETQYF. The chain carries TRBV6-2 or TRBV6-3 and TRBJ2-5, with 8 positions matching TRBD1. CDR3 length: 16 residues. Germline CDR1 MNHEY, CDR2 SVGEGT. The V gene end was trimmed by 6 bases and the J gene end by 5 bases; junction bases not matched to a gene: 14.

This clonotype was observed at least ten times. The chain has TRBV27 and TRBJ2-7; a weak D match, TRBD2 (6 bases). V was pared by 6 bases and J by 0 bases, with 15 bases between. Germline V lookup: CDR1 MNHEY, CDR2 SMNVEV (reference sequence). This CDR3 is built from 15 residues. The DNA of the CDR3 is TGTGCCAGCAGCCGGAGGGACCGACGCTCCTACGAGCAGTACTTC. Translating gives CASSRRDRRSYEQYF.

This clonotype was seen many times. V is TRBV19 and J is TRBJ1-1; no firm D call. This CDR3 has 12 amino acids. The ends were cut back, 10 bases at V and 1 base at J, with 10 bases in the middle. CDR1 and CDR2 (germline): LNHDA, SQIVND (reference sequence). This chain's CDR3 is CATSRPNTEAFF. CDR3 DNA: TGTGCCACCTCGAGGCCGAACACTGAAGCTTTCTTT. Together with reference TRBV19 and TRBJ1-1, the CDR3 gives the full variable domain: DGGITQSPKYLFRKEGQNVTLSCEQNLNHDAMYWYRQDPGQGLRLIYYSQIVNDFQKGDIAEGYSVSREKKESFPLTVTSAQKNPTAFYLCATSRPNTEAFFGQGTRLTVV.

The chain recombines TRBV2 with TRBJ2-1; 12 bases map to TRBD2. V shed 5 bases and J 6 bases; nucleotides not matched to a gene: 2. Germline CDR1 SNHLY, CDR2 FYNNEI. The CDR3 is made up of 14 amino acids. The chain's CDR3 is CASSKLAGGNEQFF. CDR3 in DNA: TGTGCCAGCAGTAAACTAGCGGGAGGCAATGAGCAGTTCTTC.